Detailed here is one T cell receptor (beta chain). Which antigen it targets is not known. Base qualities are not provided; no much larger clone lies one nucleotide away. Library creation used PCR. The sequencing machine was an Illumina HiSeq 2500. Molecular barcoding was employed in the preparation of TCR libraries, with unique molecular identifiers being used to normalize TCRbeta repertoire quantification. TCRdb handled the public reads itself, with Q25 trimming in fastp and clone calling in MiXCR, and kept productive beta chains. Every CDR3 protein is listed once, alongside the most common genes and DNA of its rows. Counted in this sample were around 480,000 distinct CDR3 sequences; approximately 32% of them appeared once. The top ten clonotypes cover 2.4% of the sample. The data are from a study of T-cell reconstitution after alpha-beta-depleted transplantation in children (dated by TCRdb to the mid-2010s). General notes on the study: The study quantitatively tracked T-cell immune reconstitution after TCRalphabeta/CD19-depleted allogeneic hematopoietic cell transplantation in children using TCR repertoire profiling.

Trimming at the junction amounts to 0 bases on V and 9 bases on J, and the germline ends lie 13 bases apart. The CDR3 runs 14 amino acids, cysteine and phenylalanine included. Only the CDR3 DNA stays, 42 bases, in frame from base 1. As encoded in the germline V gene, CDR1 is SGDLS while CDR2 is YYNGEE. In this chain, TRBV9 is recombined with TRBJ2-1; TRBD1 might be the D gene, on 5 matching bases. The receptor was isolated from a human donor who donated a stem cell graft to a child with aplastic anemia. Sequencing used PBMCs from the stem cell graft donor, obtained from the stem cell graft. The CDR3 protein sequence reads: CASSVVSGIGEQFF. The nucleotide sequence reads as follows: TGTGCCAGCAGCGTAGTTTCAGGGATTGGTGAGCAGTTCTTC. The variable domain in full, with residues beyond the CDR3 obtained from the reference TRBV9 and TRBJ2-1 genes, is DSGVTQTPKHLITATGQRVTLRCSPRSGDLSVYWYQQSLDQGLQFLIQYYNGEERAKGNILERFSAQQFPDLHSELNLSSLELGDSALYFCASSVVSGIGEQFFGPGTRLTVL.